These 13 T cell receptor beta chains were sequenced from one sample in a study of shared T cell receptors in the human thymus. Profiled with immunoSEQ multiplex PCR; TCRdb holds only in-frame clones, not every one. The top ten hold about 0.014% of the sample, which has 450,000 to 650,000 clones, around 78% seen once. These records were also assigned to another study, of human thymus T cells.

The sequenced sample consisted of thymocytes. These receptors were obtained from a boy under two years old with a congenital heart defect.

The J gene is TRBJ2-7, the V gene TRBV4-3; tentatively, D is TRBD1 (6 bases). Trimming pared 3 bases from V and 3 bases from J, leaving 12 bases between. Germline V gene sequence: CDR1 LGHNA, CDR2 YSLEER. The CDR3 runs 14 residues. The CDR3 is CASSQGTSIYEQYF. The CDR3 DNA reads TGCGCCAGCAGCCAGGGGACATCGATCTACGAGCAGTACTTC.

The rearrangement joins TRBV7-9 to TRBJ1-1, with D possibly matching TRBD1 (6 bases). CDR3 length: 15 amino acids. Per germline, CDR1 SEHNR and CDR2 FQNEAQ (reference sequence). The CDR3 is CASFATGRMNTEAFF. In nucleotides, the CDR3 is TGTGCAAGTTTTGCCACAGGGCGAATGAACACTGAAGCTTTCTTT.

This chain joins TRBV29-1 and TRBJ2-1; D remains unclear. Germline V lookup: CDR1 SQVTM, CDR2 ANQGSEA. The CDR3 extends over 12 amino acids. With 6 bases removed from V and 8 bases from J, the gap between germline ends came to 14 bases. CDR3 protein: CSVNLPWHEQFF. The DNA of the CDR3 is TGCAGCGTAAACCTTCCCTGGCATGAGCAGTTCTTC.

The genes are TRBV9 and TRBJ2-7; 10 bases agree with TRBD2. Germline CDR1 is SGDLS and CDR2 is YYNGEE. Losses at the gene ends were 3 bases for V and 4 bases for J; bases not matched to a gene: 7. This CDR3 is 15 amino acids long. This chain's CDR3 is CASSAGLASSYEQYF. The CDR3 nucleotides are TGTGCCAGCAGCGCGGGACTAGCGAGTTCGTACGAGCAGTACTTC.

The table lists this clone with a few counts. The same CDR3 arises from other DNA sequences in this sample as well. This chain's CDR3 is CASSDGQSYEQYF. The CDR3 coding sequence is TGTGCCAGCAGTGATGGACAGTCCTACGAGCAGTACTTC. The chain joins TRBV2 to TRBJ2-7; D is possibly TRBD1 (6 bases). This CDR3 comprises 13 residues. V was trimmed by 3 bases and J by 1 base, leaving 7 bases between them. From germline, CDR1 is SNHLY and CDR2 FYNNEI.

This chain uses TRBV10-2 with TRBJ2-5; 11 bases fit TRBD2. CDR3 length: 15 residues. Germline trimming cut 7 bases from V and 5 bases from J; bases unmatched to any gene: 9. Germline V gene sequence: CDR1 WSHSY, CDR2 SAAADI. CDR3 in amino acids: CASKRTSGSFETQYF. In DNA form, the CDR3 reads TGCGCCAGCAAAAGAACTAGCGGGAGCTTCGAGACCCAGTACTTC.

This clone was seen a few times. CDR3 coding DNA: TGCAGCGTCCGCGACGGCGGGAGATTGTACGAGCAGTACTTC. Its translation is CSVRDGGRLYEQYF. The V and J genes are TRBV29-1 and TRBJ2-7; 7 nucleotides align to TRBD2. The CDR3 spans 14 residues. Per the germline V gene, CDR1 is SQVTM and CDR2 is ANQGSEA. J gave up 4 bases and V 6 bases, and 12 bases lay outside the gene matches.

V usage is TRBV25-1 and J usage is TRBJ1-1; no clear D gene. CDR3 length equals 15 residues. CDR1 MGHDK and CDR2 SYGVNS come from the germline V gene. Trimming stripped 4 bases from V and 2 bases from J, with 14 bases between. The CDR3 DNA reads TGTGCCAGCAGTGCACCTAGGAGCGGTAACACTGAAGCTTTCTTT. It is translated as CASSAPRSGNTEAFF.

The rearrangement links TRBV9 to TRBJ2-2; perhaps TRBD2 as D (6 bases). V lost 1 base and J 2 bases, leaving 12 bases between the germline ends. CDR1 and CDR2 from the germline V gene are SGDLS and YYNGEE. CDR3 length: 16 residues. Written as DNA, the CDR3 is TGTGCCAGCAGCGTACCTGGGACTCCCAACACCGGGGAGCTGTTTTTT. Encoded protein: CASSVPGTPNTGELFF.

This chain joins TRBV30 and TRBJ2-1; 8 bases are shared with TRBD2. The CDR3 consists of 19 residues. In germline, CDR1 is GTSNPN, CDR2 SVGIG (reference sequence). Trimming removed 0 bases from V and 4 bases from J; junction bases left unmatched: 17. In DNA form, the CDR3 reads TGTGCCTGGAGTGTAAGGAGTAGCGGGATATGGGTGCAATACAATGAGCAGTTCTTC. Amino acids: CAWSVRSSGIWVQYNEQFF.

The chain combines TRBV30 with TRBJ1-4; D is unclear. Germline V lookup: CDR1 GTSNPN, CDR2 SVGIG (reference sequence). The CDR3 is 15 amino acids. V was pared by 0 bases and J by 5 bases, with 13 bases between. The CDR3 DNA reads as TGTGCCTGGAGTGTACAAGTGGTTCCCAATGAAAAACTGTTTTTT. Encoded protein: CAWSVQVVPNEKLFF.

The table lists this clone with a few counts. The gene calls are TRBV21-1 and TRBJ2-7; TRBD1 is taken as the D call from the table, unchecked against the DNA. TRBV21-1 is listed as a pseudogene. There are 16 residues in the CDR3. The CDR3 region has the DNA TGTGCCAGCAGCAAAGATAATCGGGACAGTCTTTGCGAGCAGTACTTC. This gives the protein CASSKDNRDSLCEQYF.

The gene calls are TRBV10-1 and TRBJ2-5, with TRBD2 as a possible D gene (5 bases). Per germline, CDR1 WNHNN and CDR2 SYGVQD (reference sequence). V gave up 4 bases and J gave up 5 bases, with 17 bases separating them. The CDR3 has 15 amino acids. The CDR3 coding sequence is TGCGCCAGCAGTGTCACCCCCGGACTCTGGGAGACCCAGTACTTC. Translation: CASSVTPGLWETQYF.